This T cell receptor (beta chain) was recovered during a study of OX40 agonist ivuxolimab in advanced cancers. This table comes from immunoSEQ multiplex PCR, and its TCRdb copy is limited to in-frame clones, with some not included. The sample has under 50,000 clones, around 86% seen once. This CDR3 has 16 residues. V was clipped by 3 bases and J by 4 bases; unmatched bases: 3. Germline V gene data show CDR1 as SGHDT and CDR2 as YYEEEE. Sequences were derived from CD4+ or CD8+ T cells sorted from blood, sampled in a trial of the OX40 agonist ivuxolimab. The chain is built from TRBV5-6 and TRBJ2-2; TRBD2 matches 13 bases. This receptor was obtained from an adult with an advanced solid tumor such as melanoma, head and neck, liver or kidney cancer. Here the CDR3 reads CASSYTSGGATGELFF. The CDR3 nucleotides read TGTGCCAGCAGCTACACTAGCGGGGGGGCCACCGGGGAGCTGTTTTTT.